Described below is a single T cell receptor beta chain sequence and its context. The V gene's germline CDR1 is SGHRS and CDR2 YFSETQ. This CDR3 has 14 residues. Trimming removed 0 bases at V and 6 bases at J, with 10 bases between. This sample was taken from a study of blood T cell repertoires in COVID-19. Study-level information: PBMCs, B-cell-depleted T cells, or T cells provided the cDNA or gDNA that made up the material.

The assay was immunoSEQ multiplex PCR, and TCRdb's table has in-frame clones only and misses some. The table shows roughly 220,000 clones, with roughly 79% occurring only once. The Seattle patients joined while their infection was active and were tracked longitudinally afterward. The chain recombines TRBV5-1 with TRBJ2-1, with a weak D call TRBD2 (6 bases). The sequence derives from a woman at least 80 years old with COVID-19, enrolled during active disease. Sequencing used peripheral blood. The CDR3 is CASSLVAGTNEQFF. Written as DNA, the CDR3 is TGCGCCAGCAGCTTGGTTGCGGGGACCAATGAGCAGTTCTTC. The variable domain in full, completed from reference TRBV5-1 and TRBJ2-1, reads KAGVTQTPRYLIKTRGQQVTLSCSPISGHRSVSWYQQTPGQGLQFLFEYFSETQRNKGNFPGRFSGRQFSNSRSEMNVSTLELGDSALYLCASSLVAGTNEQFFGPGTRLTVL.